The present T cell receptor beta chain was sequenced within a study of response to subunit inactivated influenza vaccine. Findings of the study overall: It was suggested by the authors that few new T cells are recruited by each seasonal influenza vaccination.

As to this clonotype: The antigen remains undetermined.

Germline V gene data show CDR1 as SGHRS and CDR2 as YFSETQ. The CDR3 has 14 amino acids. Trimming removed 4 bases at V and 4 bases at J, with 14 bases between. TCRdb passed the RT-PCR reads through MiXCR, listing each CDR3 protein once. This sample has 530,000 or so distinct CDR3 sequences, with 25% found just once. The material sequenced was CD4+ T cells sorted from PBMCs, taken around 5 days after vaccination. This chain connects TRBV5-1 to TRBJ1-2, with unresolved D. This TCR was recovered from a man aged 45-65 years who received an inactivated influenza vaccine. Here the CDR3 reads CASSGEAGGYGYTF. DNA of the CDR3: TGCGCCAGCAGCGGGGAAGCGGGCGGCTATGGCTACACCTTC.